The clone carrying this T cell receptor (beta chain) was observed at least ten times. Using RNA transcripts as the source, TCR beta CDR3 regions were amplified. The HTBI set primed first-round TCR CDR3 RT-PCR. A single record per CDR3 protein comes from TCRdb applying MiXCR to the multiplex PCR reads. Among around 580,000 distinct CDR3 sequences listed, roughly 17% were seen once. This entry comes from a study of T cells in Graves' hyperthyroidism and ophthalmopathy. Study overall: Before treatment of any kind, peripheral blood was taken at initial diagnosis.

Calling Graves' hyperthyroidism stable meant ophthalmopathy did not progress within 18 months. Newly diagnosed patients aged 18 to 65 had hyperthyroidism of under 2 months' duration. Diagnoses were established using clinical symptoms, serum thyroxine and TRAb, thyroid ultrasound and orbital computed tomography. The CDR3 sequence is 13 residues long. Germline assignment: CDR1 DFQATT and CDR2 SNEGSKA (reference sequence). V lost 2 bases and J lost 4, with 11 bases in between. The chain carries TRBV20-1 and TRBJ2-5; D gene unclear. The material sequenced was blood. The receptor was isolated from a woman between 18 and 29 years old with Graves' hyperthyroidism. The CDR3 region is CSARWGIGETQYF. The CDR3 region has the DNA TGCAGTGCTAGATGGGGAATTGGAGAGACCCAGTACTTC.